The 22 T cell receptor beta chains in this list originate from one sample, sequenced in a study of blood T cell repertoires in COVID-19. The assay was immunoSEQ multiplex PCR, and TCRdb's table has in-frame clones only and misses some. The table shows about 190,000 clones, with more than 75% occurring only once. Source material: PBMCs or T cells enriched from blood (not recorded which). The receptor source for this set is a woman in her 50s with acute COVID-19.

V is TRBV24-1 and J is TRBJ2-2, with 9 bases lining up with TRBD2. The CDR3 has 19 residues. CDR1 is KGHDR, CDR2 SFDVKD, per germline. The junction had 15 bases not matched to a gene; V was cut back by 4 bases and J by 4 bases. The CDR3 spells CATSDHEPGTSSGTGELFF. Written as DNA, the CDR3 is TGTGCCACCAGTGACCATGAGCCCGGGACTAGCTCGGGCACCGGGGAGCTGTTTTTT.

The chain couples TRBV25-1 to TRBJ2-3; possibly TRBD2 for D (5 bases). Per germline, CDR1 MGHDK and CDR2 SYGVNS. The CDR3 contains 13 residues. V shed 6 bases and J shed 8 bases, with 15 bases lying between them. The CDR3 nucleotides are TGTGCCAGCAGCGATCGGGGTACGAGTACGCAGTATTTT. Its protein product is CASSDRGTSTQYF.

This chain connects TRBV10-1 to TRBJ1-1, with 7 bases identical to TRBD1. From germline, CDR1 is WNHNN and CDR2 SYGVQD (reference sequence). The CDR3 length is 12 residues. V gave up 6 bases and J gave up 3 bases; unmatched junction bases: 1. The CDR3: CASRGQYTEAFF. The CDR3 DNA is TGCGCCAGCAGGGGACAGTACACTGAAGCTTTCTTT.

The CDR3 loop is CASSRAGGSDEQFF. As DNA, the CDR3 is TGCGCCAGCAGTAGGGCGGGGGGCTCGGATGAGCAGTTCTTC. V gene TRBV5-1 combines with J gene TRBJ2-1, with TRBD2 matching over 8 bases. The CDR3 spans 14 residues. CDR1 is SGHRS, CDR2 YFSETQ, per germline. After removal of 5 bases from V and 8 bases from J, the junction contained 9 bases not matched to a gene.

V and J are TRBV11-3 and TRBJ2-1; tentatively, D is TRBD1 (5 bases). Germline V gene data show CDR1 as SGHNT and CDR2 as YENEEA. The V gene lost 0 bases and the J gene lost 4 bases, with 16 bases spanning the gap. The CDR3 is made up of 17 amino acids. Written as DNA, the CDR3 is TGTGCCAGCAGCTTAGATAACAGGCCGTCCCCATACAATGAGCAGTTCTTC. Protein sequence: CASSLDNRPSPYNEQFF.

The chain carries TRBV27 and TRBJ2-5; TRBD2 is a possible D gene (7 bases). Per germline, CDR1 MNHEY and CDR2 SMNVEV (reference sequence). Trimming took off 4 bases at V and 5 bases at J, with 14 bases between the two ends. The CDR3 is 14 amino acids. CDR3 nucleotides: TGTGCCAGCAGTTCAAAGGGGGGGCGGGAGACCCAGTACTTC. Translating gives CASSSKGGRETQYF.

The rearrangement joins TRBV3-1 (or the pseudogene TRBV3-2) to TRBJ2-2, with TRBD2 identical over 9 bases. V lost 6 bases to trimming and J lost 1 base; unmatched junction nucleotides: 6. Germline values: CDR1 LGHDT, CDR2 YNNKEL (reference sequence). This CDR3 contains 16 residues. For the CDR3, the DNA is TGTGCCAGCAGGTACCTAGCGGGACGGAACACCGGGGAGCTGTTTTTT. As protein: CASRYLAGRNTGELFF.

The chain is built from TRBV6-5 and TRBJ1-1, with TRBD1 identical over 11 bases. The length of the CDR3 is 14 residues. Germline CDR1 MNHEY, CDR2 SVGAGI. Germline trimming cut 5 bases from V and 7 bases from J; bases unmatched to any gene: 6. CDR3: CASSRTGGGNEAFF. For the CDR3, the DNA is TGTGCCAGCAGTCGGACAGGGGGCGGGAATGAAGCTTTCTTT.

V gene TRBV2 combines with J gene TRBJ1-5; 7 bases are a match to TRBD1. This CDR3 has 17 residues. In germline, CDR1 is SNHLY, CDR2 FYNNEI. V trimming: 6 bases; J trimming: 1 base; junction bases outside the gene matches: 12. CDR3 in DNA: TGTGCCAGCAGCCGTCGACAGGGCTATGGGAGCAATCAGCCCCAGCATTTT. This sequence encodes CASSRRQGYGSNQPQHF.

The CDR3 coding sequence is TGTGCCAGTAGTACCCGAGGGACAGGGGGCGCCCAAATGGTTCAGTACTTC. Its protein is CASSTRGTGGAQMVQYF. The chain employs TRBV19 and TRBJ2-4, with 12 bases fitting TRBD1. The V gene end was trimmed by 4 bases and the J gene end by 11 bases; junction bases not matched to a gene: 15. The CDR3 is 17 residues long. From germline, CDR1 is LNHDA and CDR2 SQIVND (reference sequence).

The chain recombines TRBV18 with TRBJ1-5; TRBD1 aligns across 12 bases. Germline CDR1 KGHSH, CDR2 LQKENI. Trimming cost V 2 bases and J 6 bases; bases outside gene matches: 11. There are 18 residues in the CDR3. CDR3 bases: TGTGCCAGCTCACCAAGAGGTCCGGGACAGGGGGCTCGTCAGCCCCAGCATTTT. Residues: CASSPRGPGQGARQPQHF.

The V call is TRBV5-1, the J call TRBJ1-6; D possibly corresponds to TRBD1 (6 bases). V shed 0 bases and J shed 7 bases, with 14 bases lying between them. The CDR3 sequence is 16 residues long. Germline CDR1 reads SGHRS; CDR2 reads YFSETQ. This chain's CDR3 is CASSLEPGGGNSPLHF. The CDR3 DNA is TGCGCCAGCAGCTTGGAGCCGGGGGGCGGGAATTCACCCCTCCACTTT.

The V and J genes are TRBV18 and TRBJ1-5; tentative D call: TRBD1 (5 bases). Trimming removed 3 bases at V and 7 bases at J, with 16 bases between. This CDR3 is built from 15 residues. From germline, CDR1 is KGHSH and CDR2 LQKENI. The CDR3 loop is CASSPATGAGQPQHF. In nucleotides, the CDR3 is TGTGCCAGCTCACCCGCAACAGGCGCCGGACAGCCCCAGCATTTT.

In DNA, the CDR3 is TGTGCCACCCTCAAGGGGGGGCCGGAGGTTGAGCAGTTCTTC. Translating it yields CATLKGGPEVEQFF. The chain joins TRBV6-5 to TRBJ2-1, with D maybe TRBD2 (7 bases). CDR3 length equals 14 residues. CDR1 MNHEY and CDR2 SVGAGI come from the germline V gene. Deletions cut 10 bases from V and 9 bases from J, with 22 bases between.

The chain combines TRBV2 with TRBJ1-5; D not resolved. Germline CDR1 reads SNHLY; CDR2 reads FYNNEI. The V and J ends lost 5 bases and 7 bases respectively, with 15 bases between them. The CDR3 contains 14 residues. CDR3: CASSLQFSAQPQHF. The DNA for the CDR3 is TGTGCCAGCAGTCTACAGTTCTCGGCGCAGCCCCAGCATTTT.

The V and J genes are TRBV18 and TRBJ2-3; 7 bases line up with TRBD2. CDR1 and CDR2 from the germline V gene are KGHSH and LQKENI. The CDR3 is 14 residues long. The trim removed 2 bases at V and 3 bases at J, leaving 2 bases unmatched. The CDR3 DNA follows: TGTGCCAGCTCACCATGGGGGGGAACAGATACGCAGTATTTT. Its protein is CASSPWGGTDTQYF. Looking up the rest from reference TRBV18 and TRBJ2-3 gives the full variable domain: NAGVMQNPRHLVRRRGQEARLRCSPMKGHSHVYWYRQLPEEGLKFMVYLQKENIIDESGMPKERFSAEFPKEGPSILRIQQVVRGDSAAYFCASSPWGGTDTQYFGPGTRLTVL.

The chain is built from TRBV28 and TRBJ2-3; TRBD1 agrees at 7 bases. The CDR3 runs to 13 residues. The germline gives CDR1 MDHEN, CDR2 SYDVKM. V shed 5 bases, J shed 1 base, and the junction held 0 bases outside the gene matches. CDR3 sequence reads: CASSTGGTDTQYF. CDR3 nucleotides: TGTGCCAGCAGTACAGGGGGCACAGATACGCAGTATTTT.

This clone occurred many times. The V and J genes are TRBV11-2 and TRBJ2-3; TRBD1 might be the D (5 bases). The length of the CDR3 is 15 residues. Trimming cost V 1 base and J 5 bases, with 13 bases left between them. Germline V gene lookup returns CDR1 SGHAT and CDR2 FQNNGV. CDR3 protein: CASSLGRRGIDTQYF. The CDR3 DNA follows: TGTGCCAGCAGCTTAGGGAGAAGGGGAATAGATACGCAGTATTTT.

The gene calls are TRBV28 and TRBJ1-1, with TRBD1 identical over 8 bases. Germline values: CDR1 MDHEN, CDR2 SYDVKM. J lost 3 bases, V lost 4 bases, and 4 bases had no gene match. The CDR3 has 14 residues. CDR3 amino acids: CASSSGGGHTEAFF. CDR3 DNA sequence: TGTGCCAGCAGTTCAGGGGGCGGGCACACTGAAGCTTTCTTT.

Comment on this clone: Relative to the germline gene, one junction end is altered; a read error may explain this. This rearrangement joins TRBV11-2 to TRBJ2-1; the match to TRBD1 covers 8 bases. Germline V gives CDR1 SGHAT, CDR2 FQNNGV. This CDR3 has 12 residues. The CDR3 DNA sequence: TGTGCCAGCAGTCCAGGGGGCGGGGCGCGGCTCTTC. This codes for CASSPGGGARLF.

CDR3 sequence reads: CASIPQGSTGELFF. The DNA of the CDR3 is TGCGCCAGCATCCCACAGGGGAGTACCGGGGAGCTGTTTTTT. This sequence joins TRBV5-1 and TRBJ2-2; 7 bases match TRBD1. CDR3 length: 14 amino acids. Germline CDR1 SGHRS, CDR2 YFSETQ. The junction had 7 bases not matched to a gene; V was cut back by 6 bases and J by 5 bases.

This clone was counted a few times. The gene calls are TRBV2 and TRBJ2-1; 7 bases are a match to TRBD1. The germline gives CDR1 SNHLY, CDR2 FYNNEI. CDR3 length: 16 amino acids. The V and J ends lost 6 bases and 0 bases, in that order; junction bases with no gene match: 8. The CDR3 bases are TGTGCCAGCAGAAGGACAGGACGTAGCTCCTACAATGAGCAGTTCTTC. Translation: CASRRTGRSSYNEQFF.